This TCR beta chain derives from a study of regulatory T cells in long-lasting Graves disease. Study conclusions and caveats: TRBV28, TRBJ1-2 and TRBJ2-5 were segments that persistent disease favored.

This CDR3 spans 13 amino acids. CDR1 and CDR2 (germline): MGHDK, SYGVNS. Trimming pared 4 bases from V and 4 bases from J, leaving 7 bases between. Construction of TCR beta libraries relied on iRepertoire HTBI primers and on Arm-PCR targeting CDR3 regions. In TCRdb, the multiplex PCR reads were re-called with MiXCR into one record per CDR3 protein. The sample consists of 400,000 to 500,000 distinct CDR3 sequences, about 15% of them appearing once. This sample's time point: newly diagnosed GD, antithyroid drugs for less than 3 months. RNA from PBMCs was the source of the TCR library. This clonotype was observed a handful of times. The antigen is unknown. The data also belong to a second study, concerning T cells in Graves' hyperthyroidism and ophthalmopathy. That paper states: A model built on 13 V-J features separated ophthalmopathy from stable hyperthyroidism.

The V gene is TRBV25-1, the J gene TRBJ2-2; D unresolved. The TCR was taken from a young woman with Graves disease. The specimen comprised peripheral blood mononuclear cells (PBMCs), sampled at new diagnosis, from a patient treated with antithyroid drugs. CDR3 nucleotide sequence: TGTGCCAGCAGTGGGGTGTTCACCGGGGAGCTGTTTTTT. The encoded protein is CASSGVFTGELFF. The full variable domain, rest sourced from reference TRBV25-1 and TRBJ2-2, is EADIYQTPRYLVIGTGKKITLECSQTMGHDKMYWYQQDPGMELHLIHYSYGVNSTEKGDLSSESTVSRIRTEHFPLTLESARPSHTSQYLCASSGVFTGELFFGEGSRLTVL.